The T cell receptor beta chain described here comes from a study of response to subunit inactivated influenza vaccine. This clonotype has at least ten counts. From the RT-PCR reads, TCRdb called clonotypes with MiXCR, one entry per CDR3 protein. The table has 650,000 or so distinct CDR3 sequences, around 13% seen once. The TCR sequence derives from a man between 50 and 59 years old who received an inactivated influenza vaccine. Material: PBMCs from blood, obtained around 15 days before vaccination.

In nucleotides, the CDR3 is TGTGCCAGCAGACAAGGGAGCTCCTACGAGCAGTACTTC. This gives the protein CASRQGSSYEQYF. The J gene is TRBJ2-7, the V gene TRBV6-2 or TRBV6-3; possible D gene TRBD2, 5 bases. Germline CDR1 and CDR2: MNHEY and SVGEGT. Trimming cost V 6 bases and J 0 bases, with 9 bases left between them. The CDR3 totals 13 residues.